The entry below gives a single TCR beta chain sequence along with its context. This clone has ten or more counts. Its antigen is still unknown. No clone much larger than this one lies a single base away; base qualities are absent. The data are from a study of metastatic and nonmetastatic thyroid tumors (dated by TCRdb to 2019 to 2021). For the study in its entirety: Repertoires from peripheral blood and from tumor or nodule tissue samples of malignant and benign thyroid patients were compared.

None of the patients had been given any treatment before thyroid surgery. The study retrospectively analysed patient clinical samples collected from about 2012 to 2018 using T-cell receptor beta sequencing. Broad study findings and their caveats: In both blood and tumor samples, TCR beta diversity was reported to be significantly higher in malignant tumors than in benign nodules.

The germline V gene (reference sequence) specifies LGHDT as CDR1 and YNNKEL as CDR2. Measured from the cysteine to the phenylalanine, the CDR3 is 16 residues long. Only CDR3 DNA remains: 48 bases, in frame from the first base. V is clipped by 8 bases and J by 2 bases, and the sequence between their germline boundaries is 18 bases long. Receptor amplification or capture employed PCR. The reads were generated on an Illumina HiSeq 4000. The TCR beta-chain CDR3 region of each patient was profiled by high-throughput sequencing. In the original analysis: Drawing on CDR3 differences between clinicopathological groups, the researchers built a classifier meant to tell apart patients with distant-metastatic papillary thyroid cancer. The Shannon index was used to measure repertoire diversity, and the Morisita-Horn index was used to measure how similar tumor and blood repertoires were. TCRdb ran its own pipeline on the public reads, namely fastp trimming at Q25 and MiXCR clone calling, and kept in-frame beta chains. These V and J calls are TCRdb output, not the study's own analysis. The sample table shows approximately 30,000 clones, and roughly 15% are seen once. Under 7.5% of the sample rests with the top ten.

This sequence was found in a male donor with papillary thyroid cancer or a benign thyroid nodule (not recorded which). Some clones in this sample may be carry-over from other donors' samples. The sample taken for sequencing was blood. The chain was built from TRBV3-1 and TRBJ2-2, and possibly TRBD1, on 6 matching bases. The sequenced DNA is TGTGCCAGCTTCCGAGGGCAGGGGAGTAACACCGGGGAGCTGTTTTTT. Its protein product is CASFRGQGSNTGELFF.